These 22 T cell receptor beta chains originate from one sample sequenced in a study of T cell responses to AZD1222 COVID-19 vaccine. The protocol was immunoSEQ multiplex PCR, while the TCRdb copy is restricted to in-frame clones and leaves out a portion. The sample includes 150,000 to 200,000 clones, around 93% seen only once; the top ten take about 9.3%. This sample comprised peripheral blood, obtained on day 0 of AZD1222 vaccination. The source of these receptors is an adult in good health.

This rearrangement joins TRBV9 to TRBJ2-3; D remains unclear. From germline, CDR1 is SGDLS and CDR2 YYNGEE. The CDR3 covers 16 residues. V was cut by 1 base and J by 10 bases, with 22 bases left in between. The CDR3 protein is CASSVSGSPTQMAQYF. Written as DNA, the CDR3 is TGTGCCAGCAGCGTATCGGGCAGCCCAACACAGATGGCGCAGTATTTT.

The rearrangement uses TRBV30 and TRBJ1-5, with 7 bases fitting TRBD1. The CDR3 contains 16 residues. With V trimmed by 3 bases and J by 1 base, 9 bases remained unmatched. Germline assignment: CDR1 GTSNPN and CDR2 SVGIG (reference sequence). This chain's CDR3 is CAWRDTQGFSNQPQHF. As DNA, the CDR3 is TGTGCCTGGAGGGATACACAGGGGTTCAGCAATCAGCCCCAGCATTTT.

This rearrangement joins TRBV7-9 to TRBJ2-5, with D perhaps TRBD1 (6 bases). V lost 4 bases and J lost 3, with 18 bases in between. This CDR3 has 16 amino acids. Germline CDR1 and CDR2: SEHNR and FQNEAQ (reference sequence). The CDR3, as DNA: TGTGCCAGCAGCTCGGGAAACAGGGCGTTCGAAGAGACCCAGTACTTC. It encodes CASSSGNRAFEETQYF.

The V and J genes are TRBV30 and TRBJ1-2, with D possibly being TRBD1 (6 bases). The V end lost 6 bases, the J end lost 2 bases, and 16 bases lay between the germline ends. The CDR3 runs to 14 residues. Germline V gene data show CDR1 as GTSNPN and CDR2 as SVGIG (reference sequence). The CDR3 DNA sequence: TGTGCCTGTTTAACGGGGGGCGAGAACTATGGCTACACCTTC. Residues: CACLTGGENYGYTF.

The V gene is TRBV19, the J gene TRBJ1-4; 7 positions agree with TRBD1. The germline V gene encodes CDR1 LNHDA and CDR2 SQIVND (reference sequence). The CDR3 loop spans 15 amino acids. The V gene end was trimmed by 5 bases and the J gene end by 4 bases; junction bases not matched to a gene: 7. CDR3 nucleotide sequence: TGTGCCAGTAGTCCGAGGGACAGTCATAATGAAAAACTGTTTTTT. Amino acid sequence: CASSPRDSHNEKLFF.

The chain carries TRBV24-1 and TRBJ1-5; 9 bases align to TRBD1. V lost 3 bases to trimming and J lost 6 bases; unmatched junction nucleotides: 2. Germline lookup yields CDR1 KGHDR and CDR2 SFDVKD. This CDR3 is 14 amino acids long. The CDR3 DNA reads TGTGCCACCAGTGATCCGGGACAGGGTCAGCCCCAGCATTTT. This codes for CATSDPGQGQPQHF.

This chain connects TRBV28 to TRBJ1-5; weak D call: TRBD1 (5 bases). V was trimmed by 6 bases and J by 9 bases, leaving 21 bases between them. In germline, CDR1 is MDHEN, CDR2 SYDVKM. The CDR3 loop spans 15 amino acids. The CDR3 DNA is TGTGCCAGCAGAGCCCGGGACGGAGTTTTAGGGCCCCAGCATTTT. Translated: CASRARDGVLGPQHF. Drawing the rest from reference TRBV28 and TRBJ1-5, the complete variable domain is DVKVTQSSRYLVKRTGEKVFLECVQDMDHENMFWYRQDPGLGLRLIYFSYDVKMKEKGDIPEGYSVSREKKERFSLILESASTNQTSMYLCASRARDGVLGPQHFGDGTRLSIL.

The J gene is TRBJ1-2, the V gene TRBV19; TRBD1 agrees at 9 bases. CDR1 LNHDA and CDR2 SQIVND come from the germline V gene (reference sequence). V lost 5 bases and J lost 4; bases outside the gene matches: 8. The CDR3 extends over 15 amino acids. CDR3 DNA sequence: TGTGCCAGTAGTGGGGACAGGGTCGGAGTCTATGGCTACACCTTC. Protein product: CASSGDRVGVYGYTF.

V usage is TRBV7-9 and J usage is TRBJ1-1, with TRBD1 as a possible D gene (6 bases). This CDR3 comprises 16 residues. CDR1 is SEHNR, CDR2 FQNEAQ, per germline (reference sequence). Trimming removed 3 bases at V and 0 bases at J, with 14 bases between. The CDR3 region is CASSFWPDRMNTEAFF. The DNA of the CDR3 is TGTGCCAGCAGCTTTTGGCCGGACAGAATGAACACTGAAGCTTTCTTT.

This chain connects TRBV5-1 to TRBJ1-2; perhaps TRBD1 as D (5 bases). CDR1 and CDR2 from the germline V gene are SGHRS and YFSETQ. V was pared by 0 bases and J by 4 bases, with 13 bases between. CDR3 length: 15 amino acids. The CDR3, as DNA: TGCGCCAGCAGCTTGGAGGGCAGGGTGAGCTATGGCTACACCTTC. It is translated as CASSLEGRVSYGYTF. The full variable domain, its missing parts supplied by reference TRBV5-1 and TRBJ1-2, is KAGVTQTPRYLIKTRGQQVTLSCSPISGHRSVSWYQQTPGQGLQFLFEYFSETQRNKGNFPGRFSGRQFSNSRSEMNVSTLELGDSALYLCASSLEGRVSYGYTFGSGTRLTVV.

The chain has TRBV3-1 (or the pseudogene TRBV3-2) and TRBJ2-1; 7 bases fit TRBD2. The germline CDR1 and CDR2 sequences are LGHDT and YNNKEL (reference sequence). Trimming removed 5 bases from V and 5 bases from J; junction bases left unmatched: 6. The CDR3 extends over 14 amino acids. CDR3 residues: CASSRLAVNNEQFF. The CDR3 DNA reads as TGTGCCAGCAGCAGGCTAGCGGTGAACAATGAGCAGTTCTTC.

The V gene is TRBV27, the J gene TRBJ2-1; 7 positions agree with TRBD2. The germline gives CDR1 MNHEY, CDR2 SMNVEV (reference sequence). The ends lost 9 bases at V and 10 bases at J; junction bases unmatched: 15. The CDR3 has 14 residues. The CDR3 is CASHSSGGLYEQFF. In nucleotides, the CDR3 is TGTGCCAGTCACAGCTCGGGAGGTCTGTACGAGCAGTTCTTC.

This chain's CDR3 is CASGDLKRPNQPQHF. CDR3 DNA: TGTGCCAGTGGGGACCTTAAGCGTCCCAATCAGCCCCAGCATTTT. The V gene is TRBV6-5, the J gene TRBJ1-5, with D possibly TRBD1 on 5 matching bases. Trimming shortened V by 9 bases and J by 3 bases, and 18 bases separated the two germline ends. The CDR3 covers 15 residues. Germline V lookup: CDR1 MNHEY, CDR2 SVGAGI.

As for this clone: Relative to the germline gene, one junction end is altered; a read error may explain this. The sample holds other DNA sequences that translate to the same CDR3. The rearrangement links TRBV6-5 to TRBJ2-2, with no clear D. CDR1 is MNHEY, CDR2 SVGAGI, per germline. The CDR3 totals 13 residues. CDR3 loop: CASSYSNTGELFF. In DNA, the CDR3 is TGTGCCAGCAGTTACTCGAATACCGGGGAGCTGTTTTTT.

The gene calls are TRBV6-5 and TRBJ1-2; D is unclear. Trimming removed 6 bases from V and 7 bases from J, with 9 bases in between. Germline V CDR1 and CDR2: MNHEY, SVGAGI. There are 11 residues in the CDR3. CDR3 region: CASSPGFGYTF. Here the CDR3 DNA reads TGTGCCAGCAGCCCAGGTTTTGGCTACACCTTC.

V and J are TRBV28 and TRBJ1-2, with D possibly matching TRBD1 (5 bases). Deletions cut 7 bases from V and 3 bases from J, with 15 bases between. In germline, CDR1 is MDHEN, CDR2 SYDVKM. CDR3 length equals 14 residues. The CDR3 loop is CASTRGVGDYGYTF. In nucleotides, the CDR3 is TGTGCCAGCACTCGGGGGGTAGGGGACTATGGCTACACCTTC.

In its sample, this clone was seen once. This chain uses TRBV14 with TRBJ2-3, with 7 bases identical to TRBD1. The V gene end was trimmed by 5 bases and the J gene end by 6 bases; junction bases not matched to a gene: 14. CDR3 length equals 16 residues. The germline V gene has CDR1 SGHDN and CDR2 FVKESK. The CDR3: CASSSKPTGWLDTQYF. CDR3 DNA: TGTGCCAGCAGCTCAAAACCGACAGGGTGGTTGGATACGCAGTATTTT.

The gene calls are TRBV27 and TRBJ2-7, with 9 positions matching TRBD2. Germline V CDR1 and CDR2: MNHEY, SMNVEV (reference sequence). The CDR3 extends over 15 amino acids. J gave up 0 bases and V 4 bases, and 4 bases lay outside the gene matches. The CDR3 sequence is CASSSGLASSYEQYF. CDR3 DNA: TGTGCCAGCAGTTCCGGACTAGCGAGCTCCTACGAGCAGTACTTC.

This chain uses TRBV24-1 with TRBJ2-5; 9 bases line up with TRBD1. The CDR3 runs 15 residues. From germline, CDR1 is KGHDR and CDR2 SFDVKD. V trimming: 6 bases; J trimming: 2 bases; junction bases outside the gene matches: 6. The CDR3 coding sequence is TGTGCCACCAGTAGAAGGACAGGGGTTCAAGAGACCCAGTACTTC. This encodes CATSRRTGVQETQYF.

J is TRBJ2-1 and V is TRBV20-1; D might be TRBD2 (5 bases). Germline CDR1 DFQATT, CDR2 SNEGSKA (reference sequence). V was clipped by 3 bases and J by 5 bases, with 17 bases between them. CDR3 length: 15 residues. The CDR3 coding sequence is TGCAGTGCTAGTGGGGTCGGTTCCGGGAACAATGAGCAGTTCTTC. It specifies CSASGVGSGNNEQFF.

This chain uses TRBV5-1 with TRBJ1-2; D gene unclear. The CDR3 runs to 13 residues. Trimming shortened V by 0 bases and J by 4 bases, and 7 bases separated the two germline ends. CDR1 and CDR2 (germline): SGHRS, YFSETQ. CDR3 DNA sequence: TGCGCCAGCAGCTTGGGCAGGACCTATGGCTACACCTTC. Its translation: CASSLGRTYGYTF.

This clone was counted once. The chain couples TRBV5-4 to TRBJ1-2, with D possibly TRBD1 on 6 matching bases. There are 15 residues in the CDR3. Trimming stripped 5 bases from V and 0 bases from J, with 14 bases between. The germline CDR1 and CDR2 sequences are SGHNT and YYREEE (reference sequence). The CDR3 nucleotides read TGTGCCAGCAGTCGCGGGACACTCTCTAACTATGGCTACACCTTC. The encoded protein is CASSRGTLSNYGYTF.